The rows below give T cell receptor beta chains drawn from one sample of a study of identical twins' blood T cells. TCRdb processed the 5' RACE reads anew with MiXCR; each CDR3 protein has one entry. This repertoire shows fewer than 450,000 distinct CDR3 sequences, about 28% found once; its top ten account for around 5.6%. Material for sequencing was PBMCs. The receptors derive from a woman aged 18 to 55 in good health. Both conserved end residues are part of each CDR3. Fields, in order: clone size, J gene, D gene, V gene, CDR3 DNA, CDR3 protein. A D gene is named only where the DNA matches it firmly. A clone size is listed for some rows: how often the clone was seen (once, few, many), or a class if it is expanded.

>NA|TRBJ2-3|NA|TRBV6-5
TGTGCCTGTCGAGCAGGAGCGGTAGATACGCAGTATTTT
CACRAGAVDTQYF
>few|TRBJ1-4|TRBD1|TRBV6-6
TGTGCCAGCAGATCGGGGACAGCCAAACTGTTTTTT
CASRSGTAKLFF
>NA|TRBJ1-2|NA|TRBV12-3/TRBV12-4
TGTGCCACCCAAAAGGGGGGGGCTTACTATGGCTACACCTTC
CATQKGGAYYGYTF
>few|TRBJ1-2|NA|TRBV12-3/TRBV12-4
TGTGCCAGCAAAGAGTCCAGGGCCAGCTATGACTACACCTTC
CASKESRASYDYTF
>NA|TRBJ2-7|NA|TRBV6-1
TGTGCCAGCAGTGAGGACAGCCACTACGAGCAGTACTTC
CASSEDSHYEQYF
>NA|TRBJ1-1|NA|TRBV11-2
TGTGCCAGCAGCTTGGGTAACAGAAGGGCTTTCTTT
CASSLGNRRAFF
>NA|TRBJ2-5|NA|TRBV2
TGTGCCAGCAGTGAAGCTGTCATCGGGAGCCAAGAGACCCAGTACTTC
CASSEAVIGSQETQYF
>NA|TRBJ1-1|NA|TRBV7-9
TGTGCCAGCAGCCCCCATTTGAACACTGAAGCTTTCTTT
CASSPHLNTEAFF
>NA|TRBJ2-7|NA|TRBV6-4
TGTGCCAGCAGTGAACCGGGACTCCGACGGAGGGAGCAGTACTTC
CASSEPGLRRREQYF
>NA|TRBJ2-1|NA|TRBV10-1
TGCGCCAGCAGTGAGTCCCCTGGTAACAATGAGCAGTTCTTC
CASSESPGNNEQFF
>NA|TRBJ2-3|NA|TRBV18
TGTGCCAGCTCACCACGGTTGGATAGCACAGATACGCAGTATTTT
CASSPRLDSTDTQYF
>NA|TRBJ2-1|NA|TRBV7-3
TGTGCCAGCAGCTTAATTGGCGCCCAATACAATGAGCAGTTCTTC
CASSLIGAQYNEQFF
>few|TRBJ1-2|NA|TRBV20-1
TGCAGTGCTAGACCAACAGGGAAAGGGGGAGGCTACACCTTC
CSARPTGKGGGYTF
>few|TRBJ2-3|TRBD2|TRBV6-5
TGTGCCAGCAGCCTTTCTCTAAGCGGGGGGTCAGATACGCAGTATTTT
CASSLSLSGGSDTQYF
>NA|TRBJ2-3|NA|TRBV20-1
TGCAGTACTAGTGGTCGGGGGAGCACAGATACGCAGTATTTT
CSTSGRGSTDTQYF
>NA|TRBJ2-1|NA|TRBV7-9
TGTGGCAGCAGCTACAATGAGCAGTTCTTC
CGSSYNEQFF
>many|TRBJ2-3|TRBD2|TRBV29-1
TGCAGCGTCCCCGGACTAGCGGGGTCCACAGATACGCAGTATTTT
CSVPGLAGSTDTQYF
>few|TRBJ1-1|NA|TRBV11-3
TGTGCCAGCAGCTTAACAGGGAAGAACACTGAAGCTTTCTTT
CASSLTGKNTEAFF
>few|TRBJ2-2|NA|TRBV28
TGTGCCAGCAGTACCGAAGGGGCGAACACCGGGGAGCTGTTTTTT
CASSTEGANTGELFF
>NA|TRBJ1-5|NA|TRBV6-2/TRBV6-3
TGTGCCAGCAGTTACACTACTCGGAATCAGCCCCAGCATTTT
CASSYTTRNQPQHF
>NA|TRBJ1-1|NA|TRBV6-6
TGTGCCAGCAGTTACGTATCTGAAGCTTTCTTT
CASSYVSEAFF
>NA|TRBJ1-3|NA|TRBV12-3/TRBV12-4
TGTGCCAGCAGTCGGCGACAGCCCTCTGGAAACACCATATATTTT
CASSRRQPSGNTIYF
>many|TRBJ2-2|TRBD1|TRBV19
TGTGCCAGTAGTTGGGGACAGGGAACCGGGGAGCTGTTTTTT
CASSWGQGTGELFF
>NA|TRBJ2-1|TRBD2|TRBV20-1
TGCAGTGCTAAAACCGGACTAGCGGGGGCCAATGGGCAGTTCTTC
CSAKTGLAGANGQFF
>NA|TRBJ2-7|TRBD2|TRBV2
TGTGCCAGCGGGACTAGCGGGAGCCACGAGCAGTACTTC
CASGTSGSHEQYF
>NA|TRBJ2-7|NA|TRBV5-1
TGCGCCAGCAGCTTGGACTCCGGGGAGCAGTACTTC
CASSLDSGEQYF
>few|TRBJ2-1|NA|TRBV29-1
TGCAGCACCGGACGTCCTCCCAATGAGCAGTTCTTC
CSTGRPPNEQFF
>NA|TRBJ2-7|NA|TRBV20-1
TGCAGTGCTAGTCAGGGGATCACCTACGGGCAGTACTTC
CSASQGITYGQYF
>few|TRBJ1-1|NA|TRBV18
TGTGCCAGCTCACCAATTTTGGCAGGGAACACTGAAGCTTTCTTT
CASSPILAGNTEAFF
>NA|TRBJ2-1|NA|TRBV6-2/TRBV6-3
TGTGCCAGCAGTTACGGGACGGCAAATGAGCAGTTCTTC
CASSYGTANEQFF
>many|TRBJ1-1|NA|TRBV2
TGTGCCAGCAGTGAAAGAAGGGGTTGGGAAGCTTTCTTT
CASSERRGWEAFF
>NA|TRBJ1-4|NA|TRBV2
TGTGCCAGCAAGAAGGGGCTCAATGAAAAACTGTTTTTT
CASKKGLNEKLFF
>NA|TRBJ1-1|NA|TRBV27
TGTGCCAGCAGTCTGAATGGGGGCCTTGAAGCTTTCTTT
CASSLNGGLEAFF
>NA|TRBJ1-5|TRBD1|TRBV27
TGTGCCAGCAGTTTATCCCCAACAGGGGGAGGCAATCAGCCCCAGCATTTT
CASSLSPTGGGNQPQHF
>NA|TRBJ2-2|NA|TRBV11-3
TGTGCCAGCAGCTTAGAGGTCGGGGAGCTGTTTTTT
CASSLEVGELFF
>NA|TRBJ2-5|TRBD2|TRBV11-2
TGTGCCAGCAGCTCAAGCGGGGCGCGGGAGACCCAGTACTTC
CASSSSGARETQYF
>NA|TRBJ1-6|NA|TRBV15
TGTGCCACCAGCAGAGAGACAGCCGCAAATTCACCCCTCCACTTT
CATSRETAANSPLHF
>NA|TRBJ2-1|TRBD2|TRBV27
TGTGCCAGCAGCCTAGAGGGACTAGCGGGAGCGGATGAGCAGTTCTTC
CASSLEGLAGADEQFF
>few|TRBJ2-3|NA|TRBV7-9
TGTGCCAGCAGTCAAAATGCAGATACGCAGTATTTT
CASSQNADTQYF
>many|TRBJ2-1|TRBD2|TRBV5-1
TGCGCCAGCAGCCGACCTCCTACTAGCGGGGGAAGGAATGAGCAGTTCTTC
CASSRPPTSGGRNEQFF
>few|TRBJ2-1|NA|TRBV11-3
TGTGCCAGCAGCTCCCTGAGGGGCTACAATGAGCAGTTCTTC
CASSSLRGYNEQFF
>NA|TRBJ2-3|NA|TRBV14
TGTGCCAGCAGCCTTATGACTCACACAGATACGCAGTATTTT
CASSLMTHTDTQYF
>NA|TRBJ1-2|NA|TRBV5-1
TGCGCCAGCAGCTTGACCCTTCCGGGGCCCTCATATGGCTACACCTTC
CASSLTLPGPSYGYTF
>NA|TRBJ2-1|TRBD2|TRBV4-2
TGTGCCACCCAACTTAGCGGGGGTTCCTACAATGAGCAGTTCTTC
CATQLSGGSYNEQFF
>NA|TRBJ1-2|NA|TRBV5-1
TGCGCCAGCAGCTTGGTCGACAGAAACTATGGCTACACCTTC
CASSLVDRNYGYTF
>many|TRBJ1-1|NA|TRBV20-1
TGCAGTGCTAGTTCGGACCAGAACACTGAAGCTTTCTTT
CSASSDQNTEAFF
>NA|TRBJ1-4|NA|TRBV11-2
TGTGCCAGCAGCTTTTATCGGGACGTACTGTTTTTT
CASSFYRDVLFF
>few|TRBJ2-2|TRBD1|TRBV29-1
TGCAGCGTTGGGGACAGCCTCAACACCGGGGAGCTGTTTTTT
CSVGDSLNTGELFF
>many|TRBJ1-4|NA|TRBV7-9
TGTGCCAGCAGCTCTATCTCCCAGAAGGAAAAACTGTTTTTT
CASSSISQKEKLFF